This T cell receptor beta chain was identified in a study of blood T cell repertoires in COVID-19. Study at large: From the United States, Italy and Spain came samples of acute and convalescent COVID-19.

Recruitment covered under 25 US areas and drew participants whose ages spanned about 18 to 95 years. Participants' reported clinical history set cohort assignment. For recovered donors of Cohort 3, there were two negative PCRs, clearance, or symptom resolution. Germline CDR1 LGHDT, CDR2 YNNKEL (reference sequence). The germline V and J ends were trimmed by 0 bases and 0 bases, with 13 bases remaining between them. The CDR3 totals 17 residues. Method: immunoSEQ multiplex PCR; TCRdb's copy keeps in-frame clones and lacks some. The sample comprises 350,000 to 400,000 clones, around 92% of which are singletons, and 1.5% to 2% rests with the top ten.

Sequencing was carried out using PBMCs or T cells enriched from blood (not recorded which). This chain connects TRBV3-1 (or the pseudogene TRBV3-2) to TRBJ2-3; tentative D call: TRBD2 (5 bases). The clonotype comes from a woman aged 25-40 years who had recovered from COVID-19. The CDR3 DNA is TGTGCCAGCAGCCAAGAGTGGAGGCCGAAAAGCACAGATACGCAGTATTTT. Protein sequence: CASSQEWRPKSTDTQYF.